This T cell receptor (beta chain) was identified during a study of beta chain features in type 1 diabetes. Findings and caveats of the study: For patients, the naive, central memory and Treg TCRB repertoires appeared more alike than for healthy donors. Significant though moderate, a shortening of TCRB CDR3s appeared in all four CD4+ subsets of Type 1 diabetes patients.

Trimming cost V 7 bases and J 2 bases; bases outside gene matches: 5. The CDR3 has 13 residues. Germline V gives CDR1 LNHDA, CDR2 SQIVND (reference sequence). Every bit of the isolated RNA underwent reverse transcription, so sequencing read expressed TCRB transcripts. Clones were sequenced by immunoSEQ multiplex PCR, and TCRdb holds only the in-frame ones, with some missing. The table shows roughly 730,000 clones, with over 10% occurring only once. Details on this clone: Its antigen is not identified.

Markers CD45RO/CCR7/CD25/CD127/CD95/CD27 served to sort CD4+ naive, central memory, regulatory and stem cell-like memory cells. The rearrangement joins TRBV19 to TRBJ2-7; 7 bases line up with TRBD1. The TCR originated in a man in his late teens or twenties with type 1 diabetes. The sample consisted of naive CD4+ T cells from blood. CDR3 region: CASMPQGTYEQYF. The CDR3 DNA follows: TGTGCCAGTATGCCACAGGGGACCTACGAGCAGTACTTC.